Below are 9 T cell receptor beta chains sequenced from a single sample in a study of CXCR3-negative and CXCR3-positive naive CD8 T cells. Study results and limitations: More hydrophobic TRB CDR3s were found in CXCR3-positive naive cells than in CXCR3-negative naive cells.

These receptors' antigens are unknown. With UMI labels, 5' RACE was used to prepare the TRB cDNA libraries. TCRdb re-analyzed the 5' RACE reads; it lists each CDR3 protein once, without DNA. The sample has approximately 100,000 distinct CDR3 sequences; the top ten hold 0.36%. Sequencing was carried out using naive CXCR3+ CD8+ T cells from blood. Subset described: CD45RO-CCR7+CD27+CD95- naive CD8+ T cells expressing CXCR3 (TNR3+). The receptors derive from a human donor in good health. Some clones in this sample may be carry-over from other donors' samples.

The chain couples TRBV5-1 to TRBJ2-7; TCRdb proposes TRBD1, but this gene call is untestable without DNA. The length of the CDR3 is 15 residues. Germline CDR1 is SGHRS and CDR2 is YFSETQ. The CDR3 protein is CASSEGPGQVYEQYF.

The chain employs TRBV5-5 and TRBJ2-1; the TCRdb D gene call, TRBD2, has no DNA to confirm it. The CDR3 covers 13 residues. CDR1 SGHKS and CDR2 YYEKEE come from the germline V gene (reference sequence). CDR3 sequence reads: CASSWGGGTEQLF.

The chain is built from TRBV6-2 or TRBV6-3 and TRBJ2-7. CDR3 length: 15 amino acids. Germline CDR1 and CDR2: MNHEY and SVGEGT. CDR3 amino acids: CASRFFSGSTYEQYF.

J is TRBJ2-1 and V is TRBV28; lacking DNA, the TRBD2 call made by TCRdb goes unchecked. This CDR3 has 16 residues. Germline V gene sequence: CDR1 MDHEN, CDR2 SYDVKM. The CDR3 loop reads CASRVGLAGEYNEQFF.

V usage is TRBV5-1 and J usage is TRBJ2-7; TCRdb outputs TRBD1, but without DNA this stays unchecked. Germline assignment: CDR1 SGHRS and CDR2 YFSETQ. The length of the CDR3 is 14 residues. The CDR3 is CASRPWTGGNEQYF.

This chain links TRBV14 with TRBJ2-5; TCRdb lists TRBD1, though no DNA is available to test this call. The CDR3 extends over 13 amino acids. Germline V gives CDR1 SGHDN, CDR2 FVKESK. CDR3: CASSLGWGETQYF.

This chain connects TRBV12-3 or TRBV12-4 to TRBJ2-1. This CDR3 contains 13 residues. The CDR3 here is CASSFLFVGEQFF.

The rearrangement links TRBV18 to TRBJ2-7. There are 14 residues in the CDR3. Germline V gene sequence: CDR1 KGHSH, CDR2 LQKENI. The CDR3 sequence is CASSPPTTWDEQYF. Looking up the rest from reference TRBV18 and TRBJ2-7 gives the full variable domain: NAGVMQNPRHLVRRRGQEARLRCSPMKGHSHVYWYRQLPEEGLKFMVYLQKENIIDESGMPKERFSAEFPKEGPSILRIQQVVRGDSAAYFCASSPPTTWDEQYFGPGTRLTVT.

The rearrangement links TRBV7-2 to TRBJ2-1; TCRdb's assignment of TRBD1 cannot be checked, as there is no DNA. This CDR3 comprises 17 residues. Per the germline V gene, CDR1 is SGHTA and CDR2 is FQGNSA. CDR3 amino acids: CASSALTPWTGVNEQFF. The full variable domain, completed using reference TRBV7-2 and TRBJ2-1, is GAGVSQSPSNKVTEKGKDVELRCDPISGHTALYWYRQSLGQGLEFLIYFQGNSAPDKSGLPSDRFSAERTGGSVSTLTIQRTQQEDSAVYLCASSALTPWTGVNEQFFGPGTRLTVL.